Following are 12 T cell receptor beta chains from one sample sequenced in a study of blood T cell repertoires in COVID-19. Data came from immunoSEQ multiplex PCR; TCRdb stores just in-frame clones and leaves some out. Found here are roughly 250,000 clones, 87% of them singletons; the top ten hold roughly 7%. The sequenced material came from peripheral blood. The receptors come from a man aged 60-69 years who had recovered from COVID-19.

The V call is TRBV19, the J call TRBJ2-1; possibly TRBD1 for D (5 bases). Trimming shortened V by 4 bases and J by 0 bases, and 7 bases separated the two germline ends. CDR3 size: 14 residues. Germline V gene lookup returns CDR1 LNHDA and CDR2 SQIVND (reference sequence). The CDR3 DNA reads TGTGCCAGTAGTACTGGACACTCCTACAATGAGCAGTTCTTC. Its translation: CASSTGHSYNEQFF.

This sequence joins TRBV19 and TRBJ1-6; no definite D call. V was trimmed by 3 bases and J by 0 bases, leaving 9 bases between them. This CDR3 contains 16 residues. The germline CDR1 and CDR2 sequences are LNHDA and SQIVND (reference sequence). The CDR3 DNA follows: TGTGCCAGTAGTATTCCCGGGAGCTCCTATAATTCACCCCTCCACTTT. As protein: CASSIPGSSYNSPLHF.

V and J are TRBV24-1 and TRBJ1-3, with TRBD1 matching over 8 bases. Germline V gene data show CDR1 as KGHDR and CDR2 as SFDVKD. The CDR3 sequence is 17 residues long. Losses at the gene ends were 4 bases for V and 4 bases for J; bases not matched to a gene: 11. The CDR3 region is CATSDIRHRGGGNTIYF. CDR3 in DNA: TGTGCCACCAGTGACATCAGACACAGGGGGGGAGGAAACACCATATATTTT.

The genes are TRBV6-1 and TRBJ1-1; D call uncertain. V was cut by 1 base and J by 10 bases, with 22 bases left in between. There are 16 residues in the CDR3. Per the germline V gene, CDR1 is MNHNS and CDR2 is SASEGT. CDR3 sequence (DNA): TGTGCCAGCAGTGAAGTTTTGGTCAGTGGCAGGCCTGCAGCTTTCTTT. The encoded protein is CASSEVLVSGRPAAFF.

This chain joins TRBV28 and TRBJ1-4; 7 bases are a match to TRBD1. The germline V gene encodes CDR1 MDHEN and CDR2 SYDVKM. CDR3 length: 14 amino acids. V shed 4 bases and J 5 bases; nucleotides not matched to a gene: 4. This chain's CDR3 is CASSSGQSNEKLFF. For the CDR3, the DNA is TGTGCCAGCAGTTCGGGACAGTCCAATGAAAAACTGTTTTTT.

The chain uses TRBV5-4 and TRBJ1-1, with a tentative D call TRBD1 (6 bases). This CDR3 is built from 15 residues. V was clipped by 0 bases and J by 6 bases, with 15 bases between them. The V gene's germline CDR1 is SGHNT and CDR2 YYREEE (reference sequence). The CDR3 here is CASSLAGGGRAEAFF. The CDR3 DNA sequence: TGTGCCAGCAGCTTGGCAGGTGGGGGCAGGGCTGAAGCTTTCTTT.

The chain employs TRBV9 and TRBJ2-5; TRBD2 matches at 15 bases. This CDR3 comprises 17 residues. Trimming took 0 bases from V and 2 from J; bases not matched to a gene: 2. From germline, CDR1 is SGDLS and CDR2 YYNGEE. Here the CDR3 reads CASSVAGLAGGQETQYF. The CDR3 coding sequence is TGTGCCAGCAGCGTAGCTGGACTAGCGGGAGGGCAAGAGACCCAGTACTTC.

The chain joins TRBV11-2 to TRBJ1-2; D gene uncertain. CDR3 length equals 13 residues. Germline V lookup: CDR1 SGHAT, CDR2 FQNNGV. Trimming took off 6 bases at V and 0 bases at J, with 8 bases between the two ends. For the CDR3, the DNA is TGTGCCAGCAGGGACTACTCTAACTATGGCTACACCTTC. Encoded protein: CASRDYSNYGYTF.

This clone came up a few times. The chain carries TRBV5-8 and TRBJ1-1; D is possibly TRBD1 (6 bases). This CDR3 has 15 residues. Germline-derived CDR1 and CDR2 are SGHTS and YDEGEE. V was shortened by 4 bases and J by 1 base, with 14 bases between the two germline ends. The CDR3 reads CASSARQVRNTEAFF. CDR3 in DNA: TGTGCCAGCAGCGCAAGACAGGTCAGGAACACTGAAGCTTTCTTT.

The rearrangement joins TRBV7-6 to TRBJ2-2; D not resolved. CDR1 is SGHVS, CDR2 FNYEAQ, per germline. The CDR3 has 15 residues. Trimming removed 1 base at V and 0 bases at J, with 6 bases between. The CDR3 loop is CASSLDISNTGELFF. The CDR3 nucleotides read TGTGCCAGCAGCTTAGATATATCGAACACCGGGGAGCTGTTTTTT.

The rearrangement links TRBV25-1 to TRBJ1-6; D uncertain. The V end was cut by 3 bases, the J end by 4 bases, with 7 bases between. Germline V gives CDR1 MGHDK, CDR2 SYGVNS. The CDR3 is 14 residues long. The CDR3 nucleotides read TGTGCCAGCAGTGATATCCTATATAATTCACCCCTCCACTTT. Protein: CASSDILYNSPLHF.

This sequence joins TRBV24-1 and TRBJ2-7; 7 bases agree with TRBD1. CDR3 size: 16 residues. Germline trimming cut 3 bases from V and 4 bases from J; bases unmatched to any gene: 11. CDR1 is KGHDR and CDR2 is SFDVKD in the germline V gene. CDR3 DNA: TGTGCCACCAGTGATAACCGGGACAGCGGTAGATACGAGCAGTACGTC. Residues: CATSDNRDSGRYEQYV.